This T cell receptor beta chain comes out of a study of cytomegalovirus exposure and HLA in healthy donors. Points from the study as a whole: Most TCRs appeared rarely, but some public TCRs recurred in many donors. The presence/absence work took it that sequencing depth was about the same across donors. Prior analysis indicated that the majority of TCR beta V segments exhibited productivity approximately 87% or approximately 30% of the time.

Points on this clone: Its matching antigen is unknown.

PCR primers comprised 60 Vbeta and 13 Jbeta primers. Data came from immunoSEQ multiplex PCR; TCRdb stores just in-frame clones and leaves some out. The profile shows roughly 150,000 clones, about 80% of them singletons. Germline V CDR1 and CDR2: SGHTA, FQGNSA. Trimming removed 3 bases from V and 0 bases from J, with 9 bases in between. The CDR3 consists of 15 residues. Sequences were obtained from PBMCs. The chain combines TRBV7-2 with TRBJ1-5; unclear D gene. This clonotype was sampled from a man aged 50-59 years in good health and CMV-seropositive. The CDR3 coding sequence is TGTGCCAGCAGCTTTGGCAGTACTAGCAATCAGCCCCAGCATTTT. It translates to CASSFGSTSNQPQHF.